The T cell receptor beta chain under discussion was sequenced for a study of T cells in Graves' hyperthyroidism and ophthalmopathy. This clonotype was seen just once. Its antigen is still unknown. A read error may produce the germline difference seen at one junction end. Amplification of TCR beta CDR3 regions was performed using RNA transcripts as template. First-round RT-PCR targeting the TCR CDR3 was performed with the HTBI primer set. TCRdb ran MiXCR on the multiplex PCR reads and lists one entry per CDR3 protein. Of 700,000 to 850,000 distinct CDR3 sequences in the sample, 35% were seen once. The study's findings and limits: Among clonotypes expanded in thyroid above 0.001, most were also found in blood.

Fresh 10 ml peripheral blood yielded PBMCs. The germline V gene has CDR1 DFQATT and CDR2 SNEGSKA (reference sequence). The CDR3 has 15 amino acids. The sequencing sample was made of blood. The chain recombines TRBV20-1 with TRBJ1-2, with D perhaps matching TRBD1 (5 bases). This TCR was sampled from a woman between 35 and 50 years old with Graves' hyperthyroidism. Written as DNA, the CDR3 is TGCAATGCTAGAGATCCCCTACAGGTTTACTATGGCTACACCTTC. Translated, it gives CNARDPLQVYYGYTF.